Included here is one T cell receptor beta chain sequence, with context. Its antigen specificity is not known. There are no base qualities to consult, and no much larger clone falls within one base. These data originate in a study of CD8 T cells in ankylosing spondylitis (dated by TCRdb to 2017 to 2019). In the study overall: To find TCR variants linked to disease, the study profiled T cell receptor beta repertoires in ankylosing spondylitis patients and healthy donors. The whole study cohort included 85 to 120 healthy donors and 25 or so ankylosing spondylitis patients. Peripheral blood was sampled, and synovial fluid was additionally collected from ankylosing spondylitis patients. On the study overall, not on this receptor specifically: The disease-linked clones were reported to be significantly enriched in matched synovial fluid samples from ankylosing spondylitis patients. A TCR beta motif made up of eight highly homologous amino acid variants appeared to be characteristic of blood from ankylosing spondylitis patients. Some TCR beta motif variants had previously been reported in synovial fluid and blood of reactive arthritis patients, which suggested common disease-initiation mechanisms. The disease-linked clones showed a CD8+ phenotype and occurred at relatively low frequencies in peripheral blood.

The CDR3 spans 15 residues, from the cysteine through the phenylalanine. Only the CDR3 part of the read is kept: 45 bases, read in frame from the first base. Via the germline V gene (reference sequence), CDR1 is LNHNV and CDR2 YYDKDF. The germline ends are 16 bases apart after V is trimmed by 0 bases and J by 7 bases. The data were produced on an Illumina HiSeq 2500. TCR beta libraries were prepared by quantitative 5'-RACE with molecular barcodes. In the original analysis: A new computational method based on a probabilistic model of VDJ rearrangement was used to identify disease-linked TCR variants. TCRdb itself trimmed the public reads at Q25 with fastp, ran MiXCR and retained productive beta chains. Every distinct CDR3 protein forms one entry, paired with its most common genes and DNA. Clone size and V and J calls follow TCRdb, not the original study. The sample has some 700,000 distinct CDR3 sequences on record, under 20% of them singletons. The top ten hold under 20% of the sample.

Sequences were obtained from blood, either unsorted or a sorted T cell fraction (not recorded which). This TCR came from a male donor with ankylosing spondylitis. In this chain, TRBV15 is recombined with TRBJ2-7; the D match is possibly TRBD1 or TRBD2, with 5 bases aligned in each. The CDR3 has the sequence CATSREAGTPDEQYF. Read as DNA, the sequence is TGTGCCACCAGCAGAGAGGCAGGGACCCCTGATGAGCAGTACTTC.